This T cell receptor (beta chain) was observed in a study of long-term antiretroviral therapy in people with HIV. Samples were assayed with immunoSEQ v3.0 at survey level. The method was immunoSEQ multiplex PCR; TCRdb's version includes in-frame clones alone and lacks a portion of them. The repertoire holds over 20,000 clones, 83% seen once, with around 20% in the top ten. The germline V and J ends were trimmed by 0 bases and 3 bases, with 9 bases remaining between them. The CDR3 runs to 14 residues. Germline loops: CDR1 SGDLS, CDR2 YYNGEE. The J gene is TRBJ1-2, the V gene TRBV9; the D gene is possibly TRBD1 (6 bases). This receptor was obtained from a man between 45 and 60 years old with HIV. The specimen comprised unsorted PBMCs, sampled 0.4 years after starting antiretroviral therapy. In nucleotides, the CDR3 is TGTGCCAGCAGCGTAGAACAGGGTGACTATGGCTACACCTTC. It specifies CASSVEQGDYGYTF.